The next 14 T cell receptor beta chains were all read from a single sample in a study of cytotoxic CD8 clonotypes in ibrutinib-treated CLL (dated by TCRdb to about 2021). The meaning of the sample's time point label: approximately 25 months on ibrutinib. The library was made by the immunoSEQ multiplex PCR assay. TCRdb obtained this table from immuneACCESS and retained in-frame rearrangements with V and J assigned. These tables miss some clones; where compared with another copy, unresolved V genes account for less than half of the shortfall, and the remainder is unexplained. Within this sample are about 50,000 clones, with less than 85% of them counted one time only. Around 21% of the sample belongs to the ten largest clones. Sequencing used PBMCs, obtained after 24 months of ibrutinib treatment. These receptors came from a human donor with chronic lymphocytic leukemia.

V usage is TRBV19 and J usage is TRBJ2-1; D unclear. Germline V lookup: CDR1 LNHDA, CDR2 SQIVND (reference sequence). V lost 6 bases to trimming and J lost 0 bases, with 9 bases between them. The CDR3 consists of 14 residues. The CDR3 nucleotides are TGTGCCAGTAGCCTGGTAAGCTCCTACAATGAGCAGTTCTTC. Amino acid sequence: CASSLVSSYNEQFF.

This chain links TRBV5-4 with TRBJ2-1, with D possibly being TRBD1 or TRBD2 (5 bases each). This CDR3 has 14 amino acids. Germline loops: CDR1 SGHNT, CDR2 YYREEE (reference sequence). V gave up 4 bases and J gave up 4 bases, with 12 bases separating them. This chain's CDR3 is CASSRDPGYNEQFF. CDR3 coding DNA: TGTGCCAGCAGCCGGGACCCGGGATACAATGAGCAGTTCTTC.

This clone is categorized as medium-sized. CDR3 in DNA: TGTGCCTGGAAGGTGGGCAGGGGAATAGATACGCAGTATTTT. It is translated as CAWKVGRGIDTQYF. V is TRBV30 and J is TRBJ2-3; maybe TRBD1 (6 bases). The V end was cut by 4 bases, the J end by 5 bases, with 16 bases between. The length of the CDR3 is 14 residues. CDR1 is GTSNPN, CDR2 SVGIG, per germline (reference sequence).

The chain recombines TRBV7-2 with TRBJ1-1; D gene ambiguous. Germline V CDR1 and CDR2: SGHTA, FQGNSA. V lost 1 base to trimming and J lost 5 bases, with 17 bases between them. CDR3 length: 16 residues. The CDR3 protein is CASSLEAPPARTEAFF. CDR3 DNA: TGTGCCAGCAGCTTAGAAGCGCCCCCCGCAAGGACTGAAGCTTTCTTT.

This clone was found once. This chain connects TRBV6-5 to TRBJ2-7, with D perhaps TRBD1 or TRBD2 (6 bases each). The CDR3 covers 12 residues. CDR1 and CDR2 from the germline V gene are MNHEY and SVGAGI. V lost 6 bases and J 5 bases, leaving 11 bases between the germline ends. The chain's CDR3 is CASRGGLHEQYF. The CDR3 bases are TGTGCCAGCAGAGGGGGGCTCCACGAGCAGTACTTC.

The chain joins TRBV6-6 to TRBJ2-2; 8 bases align to TRBD1. This CDR3 has 14 residues. Germline-derived CDR1 and CDR2 are MNHNY and SVGAGI (reference sequence). Unmatched junction bases numbered 8, after V lost 7 bases and J lost 7 bases. The CDR3, as DNA: TGTGCCAGCACCCCGACAGGGGTGGACGGGGAGCTGTTTTTT. Its protein is CASTPTGVDGELFF.

V is TRBV14 and J is TRBJ2-1, with TRBD2 identical over 12 bases. The V gene end was trimmed by 1 base and the J gene end by 7 bases; junction bases not matched to a gene: 2. Germline V gives CDR1 SGHDN, CDR2 FVKESK. CDR3 length: 15 amino acids. Here the CDR3 reads CASSQGLAGVNEQFF. CDR3 bases: TGTGCCAGCAGCCAAGGACTAGCGGGAGTAAATGAGCAGTTCTTC. The variable domain in full, with the rest retrieved from reference TRBV14 and TRBJ2-1, is EAGVTQFPSHSVIEKGQTVTLRCDPISGHDNLYWYRRVMGKEIKFLLHFVKESKQDESGMPNNRFLAERTGGTYSTLKVQPAELEDSGVYFCASSQGLAGVNEQFFGPGTRLTVL.

This chain connects TRBV6-1 to TRBJ2-7; tentative D call: TRBD1 (5 bases). Germline V gene lookup returns CDR1 MNHNS and CDR2 SASEGT. CDR3 length: 15 residues. The ends were cut back, 3 bases at V and 2 bases at J, with 14 bases in the middle. The CDR3 nucleotides read TGTGCCAGCAGTGAGGGGCTTGGGGCCCCCTACGAGCAGTACTTC. Its protein is CASSEGLGAPYEQYF.

This sequence joins TRBV7-9 and TRBJ2-7, with 9 positions matching TRBD1. J gave up 1 base and V 5 bases, and 12 bases lay outside the gene matches. The germline CDR1 and CDR2 sequences are SEHNR and FQNEAQ (reference sequence). This CDR3 contains 17 residues. DNA for the CDR3: TGTGCCAGCAGCCCCATCGCCGGGACAGGGTCTTCCTACGAGCAGTACTTC. Its protein product is CASSPIAGTGSSYEQYF.

The gene calls are TRBV27 and TRBJ2-2; 9 nucleotides agree with TRBD2. Germline values: CDR1 MNHEY, CDR2 SMNVEV (reference sequence). The junction had 4 bases not matched to a gene; V was cut back by 2 bases and J by 3 bases. The CDR3 length is 16 residues. The CDR3: CASSLNGGRDTGELFF. CDR3 in DNA: TGTGCCAGCAGTTTAAACGGCGGGAGGGACACCGGGGAGCTGTTTTTT.

J is TRBJ2-3 and V is TRBV4-3; D is tentatively TRBD1 or TRBD2 (5 bases each). The V gene's germline CDR1 is LGHNA and CDR2 YSLEER. This CDR3 region has 15 residues. Trimming took off 1 base at V and 2 bases at J, with 10 bases between the two ends. This CDR3 reads CASSQVGTNTDTQYF. In DNA, the CDR3 is TGCGCCAGCAGCCAAGTAGGGACCAACACAGATACGCAGTATTTT.

Written as DNA, the CDR3 is TGTGCCAGCTCAATATCAGGGGGCGACCCGAACACTGAAGCTTTCTTT. Protein sequence: CASSISGGDPNTEAFF. The gene calls are TRBV18 and TRBJ1-1, with 8 positions matching TRBD1. Germline V gene lookup returns CDR1 KGHSH and CDR2 LQKENI. The CDR3 runs 16 residues. V trimming: 5 bases; J trimming: 1 base; junction bases outside the gene matches: 9.

The chain combines TRBV28 with TRBJ2-3; 10 nucleotides align to TRBD2. J lost 5 bases, V lost 5 bases, and 7 bases had no gene match. The CDR3 covers 15 residues. The germline V gene encodes CDR1 MDHEN and CDR2 SYDVKM. This CDR3 reads CASSPSGRAQDTQYF. The CDR3 DNA follows: TGTGCCAGCAGTCCGAGCGGGAGGGCCCAAGATACGCAGTATTTT.

This rearrangement joins TRBV5-1 to TRBJ2-3; 10 bases match TRBD1. Germline V gives CDR1 SGHRS, CDR2 YFSETQ. The CDR3 is made up of 16 amino acids. J was trimmed by 6 bases and V by 3 bases; bases with no gene match: 10. The CDR3 DNA sequence: TGCGCCAGCAGCTCCGGGACAGGGGTTAATGCGGATACGCAGTATTTT. The encoded protein is CASSSGTGVNADTQYF.